The next 9 T cell receptor beta chains were all read from a single sample in a study of CD8+ T cells in alopecia areata. Investigators isolated RNA and reverse transcribed it into cDNA to act as the sequencing template. The table came from immunoSEQ multiplex PCR; TCRdb's copy has only in-frame clones and leaves some out. The table lists 150,000 or so clones, about 87% of them singletons, with roughly 15% in the top ten. Sequencing was performed on CD8+ T cells sorted from blood, taken at week 0. These receptors were taken from a human donor with alopecia areata.

The V gene is TRBV5-1, the J gene TRBJ2-7; possible D gene TRBD2, 6 bases. With 1 base removed from V and 2 bases from J, the gap between germline ends came to 13 bases. Germline-derived CDR1 and CDR2 are SGHRS and YFSETQ. The CDR3 runs 15 residues. The CDR3 DNA follows: TGCGCCAGCAGCTTGACCAGCGGGCCGCCCTACGAGCAGTACTTC. Translated, it gives CASSLTSGPPYEQYF.

The rearrangement links TRBV29-1 to TRBJ2-7; tentatively, D is TRBD1 (8 bases). V lost 5 bases and J 5 bases, leaving 16 bases between the germline ends. Germline V gives CDR1 SQVTM, CDR2 ANQGSEA. This CDR3 has 13 amino acids. The CDR3 DNA is TGCAGCGTTCACACAGGGGGGGGAGACGAGCAGTACTTC. Residues: CSVHTGGGDEQYF.

The V call is TRBV27, the J call TRBJ2-7; TRBD1 agrees at 11 bases. This CDR3 region has 16 residues. CDR1 and CDR2 (germline): MNHEY, SMNVEV (reference sequence). The V and J ends lost 3 bases and 5 bases, in that order; junction bases with no gene match: 9. CDR3: CASSLNSDRGPDEQYF. Written as DNA, the CDR3 is TGTGCCAGCAGTTTGAATTCGGACAGGGGGCCCGACGAGCAGTACTTC.

V is TRBV7-3 and J is TRBJ2-1; D uncertain. Germline V gene data show CDR1 as SGHTA and CDR2 as FQGTGA. The CDR3 runs 12 residues. The V and J ends lost 1 base and 9 bases respectively, with 7 bases between them. This CDR3 reads CASSLRASEQFF. The CDR3 coding sequence is TGTGCCAGCAGCTTAAGGGCCAGTGAGCAGTTCTTC.

The chain joins TRBV7-9 to TRBJ2-1; D call uncertain. The V end was cut by 3 bases, the J end by 10 bases, with 7 bases between. This CDR3 comprises 11 residues. CDR1 and CDR2 from the germline V gene are SEHNR and FQNEAQ (reference sequence). CDR3 DNA: TGTGCCAGCAGCTTTCAAATCGAGCAGTTCTTC. Amino acids: CASSFQIEQFF.

This clone was observed a single time. J is TRBJ2-2 and V is TRBV28; D might be TRBD1 (6 bases). The CDR3 is 14 amino acids. Germline V gene lookup returns CDR1 MDHEN and CDR2 SYDVKM. Deletions cut 6 bases from V and 5 bases from J, with 13 bases between. Here the CDR3 DNA reads TGTGCCAGCAGATCGGACAGCGCTACCGGGGAGCTGTTTTTT. It is translated as CASRSDSATGELFF.

The chain recombines TRBV7-8 with TRBJ2-7, with 12 positions matching TRBD1. The CDR3 length is 14 residues. From germline, CDR1 is SGHVS and CDR2 FQNEAQ. V lost 4 bases, J lost 5 bases, and 3 bases stayed unmatched. The CDR3 sequence: CASSSGQGANEQYF. CDR3 DNA: TGTGCCAGCAGCTCGGGACAGGGGGCCAACGAGCAGTACTTC.

This clone was seen once. V usage is TRBV6-5 and J usage is TRBJ1-1; a possible D gene is TRBD1 (5 bases). CDR1 and CDR2 from the germline V gene are MNHEY and SVGAGI. The CDR3 sequence is 16 residues long. V was trimmed by 2 bases and J by 5 bases, leaving 18 bases between them. The DNA for the CDR3 is TGTGCCAGCAGTTACCCCCCGGGGGTTGAAGGAACTGAAGCTTTCTTT. Amino acids: CASSYPPGVEGTEAFF.

The chain uses TRBV29-1 and TRBJ2-7, with 8 bases fitting TRBD2. The CDR3 spans 14 residues. The V and J ends lost 0 bases and 5 bases, in that order; junction bases with no gene match: 6. The V gene's germline CDR1 is SQVTM and CDR2 ANQGSEA. CDR3 sequence: CSVEDTRTSNEQYF. The CDR3 DNA follows: TGCAGCGTTGAAGATACGAGGACTAGCAACGAGCAGTACTTC.